Below, 26 T cell receptor beta chains from the same sample are listed, as sequenced in a study of shared T cell receptors in the human thymus. Assay: immunoSEQ multiplex PCR; the TCRdb copy retains only in-frame clones and omits some. The profile shows hundreds of thousands of clones, around three quarters of them singletons. These data were likewise used in another study, on human thymus T cells.

Material: thymocytes. These receptors were obtained from a boy in the first two years of life with a congenital heart defect.

The chain employs TRBV6-5 and TRBJ2-5; the match to TRBD2 covers 7 bases. Losses at the gene ends were 4 bases for V and 11 bases for J; bases not matched to a gene: 19. This CDR3 region has 16 residues. Germline values: CDR1 MNHEY, CDR2 SVGAGI. The CDR3 reads CASSSGDSRGEEEQYF. The CDR3 bases are TGTGCCAGCAGTTCCGGCGACTCTCGGGGGGAGGAAGAGCAGTACTTC.

This clone appeared a single time. The rearrangement uses TRBV6-1 and TRBJ2-1; 9 bases are shared with TRBD2. The length of the CDR3 is 14 residues. CDR1 is MNHNS and CDR2 is SASEGT in the germline V gene. J gave up 7 bases and V 2 bases, and 3 bases lay outside the gene matches. The CDR3 region is CASSEWLAGNEQFF. CDR3 in DNA: TGTGCCAGCAGTGAATGGCTAGCGGGAAATGAGCAGTTCTTC.

Only one count was recorded for this clone. The rearrangement links TRBV5-1 to TRBJ2-5; a possible D gene is TRBD2 (6 bases). The CDR3 consists of 15 residues. Per germline, CDR1 SGHRS and CDR2 YFSETQ. Trimming took 4 bases from V and 5 from J, leaving 18 bases between them. The CDR3 nucleotides are TGCGCCAGCAGCGTTATTAGCGGACCCCATGAGACCCAGTACTTC. The encoded protein is CASSVISGPHETQYF.

V is TRBV5-1 and J is TRBJ2-6, with a weak D call TRBD1 (6 bases). The CDR3 is made up of 19 amino acids. The ends were cut back, 4 bases at V and 0 bases at J, with 20 bases in the middle. The germline V gene encodes CDR1 SGHRS and CDR2 YFSETQ. In DNA form, the CDR3 reads TGCGCCAGCAGCCTCCGGGACACTCAAAGGCCCTCTGGGGCCAACGTCCTGACTTTC. Residues: CASSLRDTQRPSGANVLTF. Based on the CDR3 plus reference TRBV5-1 and TRBJ2-6, the full variable domain is KAGVTQTPRYLIKTRGQQVTLSCSPISGHRSVSWYQQTPGQGLQFLFEYFSETQRNKGNFPGRFSGRQFSNSRSEMNVSTLELGDSALYLCASSLRDTQRPSGANVLTFGAGSRLTVL.

The gene calls are TRBV28 and TRBJ2-2; possible D gene TRBD1, 6 bases. The CDR3 has 13 residues. Germline-derived CDR1 and CDR2 are MDHEN and SYDVKM. V was shortened by 4 bases and J by 6 bases, with 9 bases between the two germline ends. DNA for the CDR3: TGTGCCAGCAGTTACAGGGACCCCGGGGAGCTGTTTTTT. Protein: CASSYRDPGELFF.

The chain carries TRBV28 and TRBJ2-1, with D tentatively TRBD1 (5 bases). The CDR3 is made up of 14 amino acids. Trimming removed 0 bases from V and 10 bases from J, with 13 bases in between. Germline-derived CDR1 and CDR2 are MDHEN and SYDVKM. The CDR3 bases are TGTGCCAGCAGTTTATGGGCCAGGGCCTGGGAGCAGTTCTTC. This translates into CASSLWARAWEQFF.

The CDR3 DNA is TGTGCCAGCACAAGAGGGGGCGCGGAGGAGACCCAGTACTTC. This encodes CASTRGGAEETQYF. This rearrangement joins TRBV25-1 to TRBJ2-5, with 7 positions matching TRBD1. Germline CDR1 and CDR2: MGHDK and SYGVNS. CDR3 length: 14 residues. V dropped 7 bases and J dropped 5; count of bases not matched to a gene: 10.

The chain combines TRBV6-5 with TRBJ2-2; 9 nucleotides match TRBD1. This CDR3 is built from 16 residues. J lost 5 bases, V lost 4 bases, and 8 bases had no gene match. Germline V gene sequence: CDR1 MNHEY, CDR2 SVGAGI. DNA for the CDR3: TGTGCCAGCAGTTGCTCGATACAGGGGGCGACCGGGGAGCTGTTTTTT. This translates into CASSCSIQGATGELFF.

The chain combines TRBV6-5 with TRBJ1-2; 10 positions agree with TRBD1. Germline CDR1 is MNHEY and CDR2 is SVGAGI. Germline trimming cut 2 bases from V and 4 bases from J; bases unmatched to any gene: 4. The CDR3 has 15 residues. DNA of the CDR3: TGTGCCAGCAGTTACAGGACAGGGGGAAGCTATGGCTACACCTTC. As protein: CASSYRTGGSYGYTF.

The gene calls are TRBV4-1 and TRBJ2-3; 9 bases are shared with TRBD2. The CDR3 consists of 17 residues. The V and J ends lost 5 bases and 4 bases, in that order; junction bases with no gene match: 13. Germline-derived CDR1 and CDR2 are MGHRA and YSYEKL. For the CDR3, the DNA is TGCGCCAGCAGCAAGACCGGGACTAGCCCGCCCCCAGATACGCAGTATTTT. This codes for CASSKTGTSPPPDTQYF.

V usage is TRBV14 and J usage is TRBJ1-4; D might be TRBD1 (6 bases). The germline V gene encodes CDR1 SGHDN and CDR2 FVKESK. V lost 5 bases to trimming and J lost 11 bases, with 15 bases between them. The CDR3 length is 13 residues. The CDR3 region is CASSWGPDKKLFF. The CDR3 coding sequence is TGTGCCAGCAGCTGGGGGCCGGACAAGAAACTGTTTTTT. The complete variable domain, with remaining parts taken from reference TRBV14 and TRBJ1-4, reads EAGVTQFPSHSVIEKGQTVTLRCDPISGHDNLYWYRRVMGKEIKFLLHFVKESKQDESGMPNNRFLAERTGGTYSTLKVQPAELEDSGVYFCASSWGPDKKLFFGSGTQLSVL.

The J gene is TRBJ2-7, the V gene TRBV30; the D gene is possibly TRBD2 (6 bases). Trimming left V 3 bases short and J 4 bases short, with 19 bases between. The length of the CDR3 is 15 residues. Germline V gene sequence: CDR1 GTSNPN, CDR2 SVGIG (reference sequence). CDR3 in DNA: TGTGCCTGGAGGCGACGGGGGACCGCCCAGTACGAGCAGTACTTC. Its translation is CAWRRRGTAQYEQYF. The full variable domain, rest sourced from reference TRBV30 and TRBJ2-7, is SQTIHQWPATLVQPVGSPLSLECTVEGTSNPNLYWYRQAAGRGLQLLFYSVGIGQISSEVPQNLSASRPQDRQFILSSKKLLLSDSGFYLCAWRRRGTAQYEQYFGPGTRLTVT.

This chain uses TRBV6-6 with TRBJ1-1; a possible D gene is TRBD1 (5 bases). CDR3 length equals 15 residues. The ends were cut back, 0 bases at V and 1 base at J, with 9 bases in the middle. Germline lookup yields CDR1 MNHNY and CDR2 SVGAGI (reference sequence). The CDR3 here is CASSYSSRGNTEAFF. The CDR3 nucleotides read TGTGCCAGCAGTTACTCGAGTAGGGGGAACACTGAAGCTTTCTTT.

The chain employs TRBV6-4 and TRBJ1-2; D might be TRBD1 (6 bases). Trimming shortened V by 6 bases and J by 0 bases, and 11 bases separated the two germline ends. The CDR3 sequence is 14 residues long. The germline CDR1 and CDR2 sequences are MRHNA and SNTAGT. The CDR3 spells CASRPGQSNYGYTF. CDR3 DNA sequence: TGTGCCAGCAGGCCTGGACAGTCTAACTATGGCTACACCTTC.

The chain links TRBV29-1 to TRBJ2-7, with D perhaps matching TRBD1 (5 bases). CDR3 length: 14 amino acids. In germline, CDR1 is SQVTM, CDR2 ANQGSEA. The V and J ends lost 7 bases and 5 bases respectively, with 21 bases between them. In DNA, the CDR3 is TGCAGCGCCCCAGGTGGGGCTCCTGGCGACGAGCAGTACTTC. This encodes CSAPGGAPGDEQYF.

V and J are TRBV4-2 and TRBJ2-2; 8 nucleotides agree with TRBD2. The V gene's germline CDR1 is LGHNA and CDR2 YNFKEQ. This CDR3 is 18 amino acids long. V dropped 0 bases and J dropped 9; count of bases not matched to a gene: 15. Here the CDR3 DNA reads TGTGCCAGCAGCCAAGAGGGAATAGCGGGAATAAAGGAGAGGGAGCTGTTTTTT. This translates into CASSQEGIAGIKERELFF.

The chain links TRBV5-8 to TRBJ2-5; a weak D match, TRBD1 (7 bases). V lost 1 base, J lost 5 bases, and 15 bases lay in between. Germline V gene data show CDR1 as SGHTS and CDR2 as YDEGEE. The CDR3 is 15 amino acids. CDR3 loop: CASSLNRGGGETQYF. CDR3 bases: TGTGCCAGCAGCTTGAACAGGGGCGGAGGGGAGACCCAGTACTTC.

This chain uses TRBV27 with TRBJ2-7; a weak D match, TRBD1 (5 bases). The V gene lost 5 bases and the J gene lost 1 base, with 9 bases spanning the gap. The CDR3 runs to 13 residues. From germline, CDR1 is MNHEY and CDR2 SMNVEV (reference sequence). Here the CDR3 DNA reads TGTGCCAGCAGTGCTGACAGTTCCTACGAGCAGTACTTC. Encoded protein: CASSADSSYEQYF.

The J gene is TRBJ2-3, the V gene TRBV6-6, with a weak D call TRBD1 (6 bases). The V gene lost 4 bases and the J gene lost 1 base, with 12 bases spanning the gap. Germline lookup yields CDR1 MNHNY and CDR2 SVGAGI (reference sequence). This CDR3 has 15 amino acids. The CDR3 region is CASSWGPQCTDTQYF. CDR3 in DNA: TGTGCCAGCAGTTGGGGGCCCCAATGCACAGATACGCAGTATTTT.

CDR3 in DNA: TGTGCCAGCCGTCGATGGCAGGTCCTCCCTGAAGCTTTCTTT. The encoded protein is CASRRWQVLPEAFF. V and J are TRBV2 and TRBJ1-1; D uncertain. The CDR3 spans 14 residues. V lost 8 bases to trimming and J lost 6 bases, with 19 bases between them. CDR1 SNHLY and CDR2 FYNNEI come from the germline V gene.

This clone appeared a single time. CDR3 sequence reads: CASSIPSDEQFF. The CDR3 DNA sequence: TGTGCCAGTAGTATCCCTAGCGATGAGCAGTTCTTC. This sequence joins TRBV19 and TRBJ2-1; D is perhaps TRBD2 (6 bases). The V gene lost 3 bases and the J gene lost 8 bases, with 8 bases spanning the gap. Germline CDR1 and CDR2: LNHDA and SQIVND (reference sequence). There are 12 residues in the CDR3. The complete variable domain, with remaining parts taken from reference TRBV19 and TRBJ2-1, reads DGGITQSPKYLFRKEGQNVTLSCEQNLNHDAMYWYRQDPGQGLRLIYYSQIVNDFQKGDIAEGYSVSREKKESFPLTVTSAQKNPTAFYLCASSIPSDEQFFGPGTRLTVL.

This clone came up a few times. The V call is TRBV27, the J call TRBJ1-3, with D unresolved. V was shortened by 5 bases and J by 4 bases, with 15 bases between the two germline ends. The length of the CDR3 is 15 residues. The germline gives CDR1 MNHEY, CDR2 SMNVEV (reference sequence). The CDR3 DNA reads TGTGCCAGCAGTCCCAGAGGATTCCTCGGAAACACCATATATTTT. This sequence encodes CASSPRGFLGNTIYF.

The chain links TRBV28 to TRBJ2-5; 10 bases fit TRBD1. Unmatched junction bases numbered 17, after V lost 5 bases and J lost 5 bases. Germline-derived CDR1 and CDR2 are MDHEN and SYDVKM. This CDR3 has 18 residues. The CDR3 DNA reads as TGTGCCAGCAGTCCGATACCCCGCCGACAGGGGGCTAGGGAGACCCAGTACTTC. Translation: CASSPIPRRQGARETQYF. Drawing the rest from reference TRBV28 and TRBJ2-5, the complete variable domain is DVKVTQSSRYLVKRTGEKVFLECVQDMDHENMFWYRQDPGLGLRLIYFSYDVKMKEKGDIPEGYSVSREKKERFSLILESASTNQTSMYLCASSPIPRRQGARETQYFGPGTRLLVL.

Here the CDR3 DNA reads TGCGCCAGCATGCCGGGACTAGCGGGAGGACCAACCGGGGAGCTGTTTTTT. It specifies CASMPGLAGGPTGELFF. V gene TRBV5-1 combines with J gene TRBJ2-2, with 15 bases fitting TRBD2. V lost 6 bases to trimming and J lost 5 bases; unmatched junction nucleotides: 8. The CDR3 loop spans 17 amino acids. The germline CDR1 and CDR2 sequences are SGHRS and YFSETQ.

There are a few counts of this clone. The chain links TRBV28 to TRBJ1-3; unclear D gene. Trimming left V 6 bases short and J 1 base short, with 16 bases between. This CDR3 contains 16 residues. Germline-derived CDR1 and CDR2 are MDHEN and SYDVKM. CDR3 nucleotide sequence: TGTGCCAGCAGGGTGGACGCCCTAGCATCTGGAAACACCATATATTTT. Translating gives CASRVDALASGNTIYF.

The V and J genes are TRBV6-4 and TRBJ2-7; a possible D gene is TRBD1 (6 bases). V was clipped by 4 bases and J by 3 bases, with 10 bases between them. This CDR3 contains 13 residues. Germline V gene data show CDR1 as MRHNA and CDR2 as SNTAGT. In DNA form, the CDR3 reads TGTGCCAGCAGTGCAAAACAGGGCTACGAGCAGTACTTC. Its protein is CASSAKQGYEQYF.